Given below is one T cell receptor beta chain in context. Germline loops: CDR1 DFQATT, CDR2 SNEGSKA (reference sequence). This CDR3 contains 14 residues. The data belong to a study of monozygotic twins with inflammatory bowel disease. No DNA is given; TCRdb re-called the 5' RACE reads and lists each CDR3 protein once. This table lists roughly 320,000 distinct CDR3 sequences. This TCR derives from a human donor with ulcerative colitis or Crohn's disease, or a healthy co-twin of an affected twin (not recorded which). V gene TRBV20-1 combines with J gene TRBJ2-7; TCRdb reports TRBD1, a call that lacks DNA to check it against. The source material was blood. This chain's CDR3 is CSARPRGYSYEQYF.